The 29 T cell receptor beta chains reported below all come from one sample, sequenced in a study of cytomegalovirus exposure and HLA in healthy donors. The PCR employed 60 Vbeta primers together with 13 Jbeta primers. Sequenced by immunoSEQ multiplex PCR; TCRdb stores in-frame clones only, minus some. The data contain about 94,000 clones, around 74% of them singletons. Sequencing was done on a sample of PBMCs. The source of these receptors is a man in his forties in good health and CMV-seropositive.

This clone was observed a few times. The rearrangement uses TRBV5-5 and TRBJ2-7, with 8 bases matching TRBD1. Per germline, CDR1 SGHKS and CDR2 YYEKEE (reference sequence). The CDR3 extends over 14 amino acids. The V and J ends lost 4 bases and 3 bases, in that order; junction bases with no gene match: 6. The CDR3 spells CASSRGQAIYEQYF. DNA of the CDR3: TGTGCCAGCAGCCGGGGACAGGCGATCTACGAGCAGTACTTC.

In nucleotides, the CDR3 is TGCGCCAGCAGCCAAGAAGGGTGGACTAGCGGGAGCGGCGAGCAGTTCTTC. Translation: CASSQEGWTSGSGEQFF. The chain employs TRBV4-3 and TRBJ2-1, with 13 bases identical to TRBD2. Germline CDR1 and CDR2: LGHNA and YSLEER. J gave up 10 bases and V 0 bases, and 9 bases lay outside the gene matches. The CDR3 spans 17 residues.

The gene calls are TRBV5-5 and TRBJ1-1; possible D gene TRBD1, 5 bases. This CDR3 has 15 residues. V shed 4 bases and J shed 6 bases, with 19 bases lying between them. Germline CDR1 and CDR2: SGHKS and YYEKEE (reference sequence). The CDR3 sequence: CASSQWGGYRPEAFF. The CDR3 bases are TGTGCCAGCAGCCAATGGGGGGGTTATAGGCCTGAAGCTTTCTTT.

This clone was found a few times. The V and J genes are TRBV28 and TRBJ2-7; D is unresolved. The CDR3 is made up of 14 amino acids. Germline values: CDR1 MDHEN, CDR2 SYDVKM. With 6 bases removed from V and 2 bases from J, the gap between germline ends came to 14 bases. DNA for the CDR3: TGTGCCAGCAGCCCCCGCGATGTAACCTACGAGCAGTACTTC. Protein sequence: CASSPRDVTYEQYF.

This clone was observed a single time. The V gene is TRBV15, the J gene TRBJ1-5; the D is unclear. Between the trimmed V and J ends, which lost 1 base and 1 base, there was a span of 5 bases. The CDR3 is made up of 14 amino acids. Germline V CDR1 and CDR2: LNHNV, YYDKDF (reference sequence). The CDR3 here is CATSRVASNQPQHF. CDR3 bases: TGTGCCACCAGCAGAGTAGCCAGCAATCAGCCCCAGCATTTT.

In its sample, this clone was seen a few times. This sequence joins TRBV19 and TRBJ2-1, with 13 bases that match TRBD2. Germline-derived CDR1 and CDR2 are LNHDA and SQIVND (reference sequence). The V gene end was trimmed by 2 bases and the J gene end by 12 bases; junction bases not matched to a gene: 19. The CDR3 has 19 residues. The CDR3 here is CASSIRPGLAGWGQSGQFF. The CDR3, as DNA: TGTGCCAGTAGTATAAGACCGGGACTAGCGGGATGGGGGCAGAGCGGGCAGTTCTTC.

The gene calls are TRBV18 and TRBJ1-4; TRBD1 agrees at 8 bases. Germline CDR1 reads KGHSH; CDR2 reads LQKENI. V was clipped by 0 bases and J by 3 bases; unmatched bases: 6. The CDR3 is 17 residues long. CDR3 sequence: CASSPPSGGLANEKLFF. The CDR3 DNA sequence: TGTGCCAGCTCACCACCGTCAGGGGGCCTCGCTAATGAAAAACTGTTTTTT.

The chain employs TRBV5-1 and TRBJ1-1; no clear D. Germline assignment: CDR1 SGHRS and CDR2 YFSETQ. The length of the CDR3 is 13 residues. The V end lost 0 bases, the J end lost 2 bases, and 5 bases lay between the germline ends. This chain's CDR3 is CASSLAINTEAFF. CDR3 nucleotide sequence: TGCGCCAGCAGCTTGGCCATCAACACTGAAGCTTTCTTT.

The V call is TRBV29-1, the J call TRBJ1-1; D might be TRBD1 (6 bases). V was pared by 6 bases and J by 0 bases, with 11 bases between. CDR1 and CDR2 from the germline V gene are SQVTM and ANQGSEA. The CDR3 is made up of 13 amino acids. CDR3 protein: CSVTGHLNTEAFF. CDR3 DNA: TGCAGCGTCACGGGACACCTGAACACTGAAGCTTTCTTT.

This chain joins TRBV5-4 and TRBJ2-3, with a tentative D call TRBD1 (6 bases). Trimming stripped 6 bases from V and 0 bases from J, with 20 bases between. The germline gives CDR1 SGHNT, CDR2 YYREEE (reference sequence). The CDR3 spans 17 residues. CDR3 sequence reads: CASTPTQGLTSTDTQYF. The CDR3 region has the DNA TGTGCCAGCACCCCCACGCAGGGGCTCACTAGCACAGATACGCAGTATTTT.

The rearrangement uses TRBV7-2 and TRBJ1-2, with a possible D match to TRBD1 (6 bases). Trimming stripped 3 bases from V and 0 bases from J, with 11 bases between. The CDR3 totals 15 residues. Germline values: CDR1 SGHTA, CDR2 FQGNSA. The CDR3 sequence is CASSLAGTTNYGYTF. The CDR3 DNA is TGTGCCAGCAGCTTGGCCGGGACAACTAACTATGGCTACACCTTC.

The chain uses TRBV5-4 and TRBJ2-3, with D perhaps matching TRBD2 (7 bases). Germline V CDR1 and CDR2: SGHNT, YYREEE (reference sequence). V was trimmed by 7 bases and J by 0 bases, leaving 9 bases between them. The CDR3 length is 13 residues. Written as DNA, the CDR3 is TGTGCCAGCCGGGGGGCTAGCACAGATACGCAGTATTTT. Translation: CASRGASTDTQYF.

This clone was found a few times. The rearrangement joins TRBV7-3 to TRBJ2-1, with 8 bases aligning to TRBD1. CDR3 length equals 13 residues. Germline V gives CDR1 SGHTA, CDR2 FQGTGA. With 4 bases clipped from V and 6 bases from J, the junction kept 2 bases outside the gene matches. The CDR3 loop reads CASSYDRGNEQFF. For the CDR3, the DNA is TGTGCCAGCAGCTACGACAGGGGCAATGAGCAGTTCTTC.

With respect to this clone: An end of the junction differs from the germline gene, which may be a read error. The V gene is TRBV7-2, the J gene TRBJ1-2; 10 bases are shared with TRBD1. The CDR3 loop spans 14 amino acids. The germline gives CDR1 SGHTA, CDR2 FQGNSA. The CDR3 region is CASILGQGGYGYTF. In DNA form, the CDR3 reads TGTGCCAGCATCTTAGGACAGGGGGGCTATGGCTACACCTTC.

The chain has TRBV28 and TRBJ2-3, with 7 nucleotides matching TRBD1. The germline V gene has CDR1 MDHEN and CDR2 SYDVKM. The CDR3 covers 15 residues. V shed 4 bases, J shed 7 bases, and the junction held 11 bases outside the gene matches. Here the CDR3 DNA reads TGTGCCAGCAGTTCCCCGACAGGGAAGGGGAATACGCAGTATTTT. It yields the protein CASSSPTGKGNTQYF.

This clone was counted once. The chain uses TRBV10-3 and TRBJ2-2; TRBD2 matches at 11 bases. V lost 6 bases, J lost 7 bases, and 7 bases stayed unmatched. Germline CDR1 reads ENHRY; CDR2 reads SYGVKD. This CDR3 has 15 amino acids. CDR3 coding DNA: TGTGCCATCAGCGACGGGACTAGCGGCGACGGGGAGCTGTTTTTT. It is translated as CAISDGTSGDGELFF.

This sequence joins TRBV7-9 and TRBJ2-3; no clear D. Trimming left V 5 bases short and J 0 bases short, with 6 bases between. Germline V gene sequence: CDR1 SEHNR, CDR2 FQNEAQ (reference sequence). The CDR3 loop spans 13 amino acids. The CDR3: CASSPGSTDTQYF. The CDR3 nucleotides read TGTGCCAGCAGCCCAGGAAGCACAGATACGCAGTATTTT.

The J gene is TRBJ2-3, the V gene TRBV15, with 7 bases aligning to TRBD1. Germline V gene sequence: CDR1 LNHNV, CDR2 YYDKDF (reference sequence). The CDR3 sequence is 16 residues long. V was pared by 2 bases and J by 2 bases, with 7 bases of the junction left unmatched. The CDR3 protein is CATSRPGTDPTDTQYF. The DNA for the CDR3 is TGTGCCACCAGCAGACCCGGGACAGACCCCACAGATACGCAGTATTTT. The full variable domain, in which reference TRBV15 and TRBJ2-3 provide the parts outside the CDR3, is DAMVIQNPRYQVTQFGKPVTLSCSQTLNHNVMYWYQQKSSQAPKLLFHYYDKDFNNEADTPDNFQSRRPNTSFCFLDIRSPGLGDTAMYLCATSRPGTDPTDTQYFGPGTRLTVL.

This chain links TRBV6-1 with TRBJ2-7; 7 bases match TRBD1. The CDR3 has 14 residues. Germline V gene data show CDR1 as MNHNS and CDR2 as SASEGT. The J segment lost 5 bases and the V segment lost 8 bases, leaving 12 bases of the junction unmatched. CDR3 sequence: CASRTSRGSNEQYF. CDR3 DNA sequence: TGTGCCAGCCGAACCAGCAGGGGGTCAAACGAGCAGTACTTC.

V usage is TRBV7-9 and J usage is TRBJ2-1; 8 positions agree with TRBD1. After removal of 5 bases from V and 10 bases from J, the junction contained 10 bases not matched to a gene. The CDR3 sequence is 14 residues long. Germline CDR1 and CDR2: SEHNR and FQNEAQ (reference sequence). CDR3: CASSDPLGTGEQFF. The CDR3, as DNA: TGTGCCAGCAGCGATCCCTTAGGGACAGGCGAGCAGTTCTTC.

The rearrangement links TRBV9 to TRBJ1-1, with TRBD1 identical over 8 bases. Germline V CDR1 and CDR2: SGDLS, YYNGEE. This CDR3 spans 15 amino acids. V lost 4 bases and J lost 4; bases outside the gene matches: 9. The CDR3 here is CASSPTQGAPTEAFF. The CDR3 bases are TGTGCCAGCAGCCCGACGCAGGGGGCGCCCACTGAAGCTTTCTTT.

The sample holds a few counts of this clone. The genes are TRBV13 and TRBJ2-5, with TRBD2 as a possible D gene (6 bases). The CDR3 length is 14 residues. Germline-derived CDR1 and CDR2 are PRHDT and FYEKMQ (reference sequence). Trimming shortened V by 5 bases and J by 2 bases, and 12 bases separated the two germline ends. Here the CDR3 reads CASSPRTTQETQYF. Here the CDR3 DNA reads TGTGCCAGCAGCCCTCGGACTACTCAAGAGACCCAGTACTTC.

The rearrangement uses TRBV6-6 and TRBJ1-5, with TRBD1 identical over 7 bases. V was clipped by 7 bases and J by 3 bases; unmatched bases: 9. Germline V gene lookup returns CDR1 MNHNY and CDR2 SVGAGI (reference sequence). This CDR3 is 15 amino acids long. CDR3 loop: CASNLEGADNQPQHF. The CDR3, as DNA: TGTGCCAGCAACCTAGAGGGGGCGGACAATCAGCCCCAGCATTTT.

The chain has TRBV7-9 and TRBJ2-7; 7 nucleotides agree with TRBD2. The V segment lost 1 base and the J segment 5 bases; nucleotides outside the gene matches: 5. Germline loops: CDR1 SEHNR, CDR2 FQNEAQ (reference sequence). There are 14 residues in the CDR3. DNA of the CDR3: TGTGCCAGCAGCTTAGGGGGAGGGGTAAACGAGCAGTACTTC. Translation: CASSLGGGVNEQYF.

The V gene is TRBV7-2, the J gene TRBJ2-7, with D tentatively TRBD1 (8 bases). Trimming stripped 5 bases from V and 4 bases from J, with 18 bases between. Germline V CDR1 and CDR2: SGHTA, FQGNSA. This CDR3 region has 15 residues. The CDR3 bases are TGTGCCAGCAGCAAAAAGGACAGGGAGGGGTACGAGCAGTACTTC. It specifies CASSKKDREGYEQYF.

This clone was seen more than once but under ten times. The V call is TRBV19, the J call TRBJ1-2; 8 bases agree with TRBD1. The CDR3 covers 15 residues. Trimming removed 7 bases from V and 8 bases from J; junction bases left unmatched: 15. The germline CDR1 and CDR2 sequences are LNHDA and SQIVND (reference sequence). In DNA form, the CDR3 reads TGTGCCAGTACCCCCATCTCAGGGGGCACAGGAGGCTACACCTTC. Its protein product is CASTPISGGTGGYTF.

This chain uses TRBV28 with TRBJ2-7; tentative D call: TRBD2 (5 bases). Germline V gene lookup returns CDR1 MDHEN and CDR2 SYDVKM. Trimming took off 7 bases at V and 4 bases at J, with 26 bases between the two ends. This CDR3 is 17 amino acids long. This chain's CDR3 is CASTPLGESGGWYEQYF. The CDR3 DNA is TGTGCCAGCACCCCCCTCGGGGAGTCCGGAGGTTGGTACGAGCAGTACTTC.

The chain joins TRBV6-5 to TRBJ1-1, with D possibly being TRBD1 (6 bases). This CDR3 contains 14 residues. CDR1 and CDR2 from the germline V gene are MNHEY and SVGAGI. The V gene lost 5 bases and the J gene lost 5 bases, with 15 bases spanning the gap. CDR3 coding DNA: TGTGCCAGCAGTCAGAATCAGGGGCGGACTGAAGCTTTCTTT. Its translation is CASSQNQGRTEAFF.

The chain employs TRBV28 and TRBJ2-1; 9 bases are shared with TRBD1. The V gene end was trimmed by 6 bases and the J gene end by 9 bases; junction bases not matched to a gene: 15. In germline, CDR1 is MDHEN, CDR2 SYDVKM. The CDR3 is 16 amino acids. The CDR3 nucleotides read TGTGCCAGCAGCTACCCCGGGACAGGGAGTAATGGTGAGCAGTTCTTC. This codes for CASSYPGTGSNGEQFF.